The 7 T cell receptor beta chains below were found in one sample sequenced in a study of monozygotic twins with inflammatory bowel disease. With the 5' RACE reads reprocessed, TCRdb shows one record per CDR3 protein and no DNA. This sample's table reports about 160,000 distinct CDR3 sequences. Material: blood. These receptors all stem from a human donor with ulcerative colitis or Crohn's disease, or a healthy co-twin of an affected twin (not recorded which).

J is TRBJ2-7 and V is TRBV12-3 or TRBV12-4; absent DNA, TCRdb's TRBD2 call cannot be checked. The CDR3 is made up of 12 amino acids. This CDR3 is CASSSSNYEQYF.

The chain combines TRBV7-9 with TRBJ1-1; checking the TCRdb D call of TRBD1 is not possible without DNA. The CDR3 loop spans 16 amino acids. Per the germline V gene, CDR1 is SEHNR and CDR2 is FQNEAQ (reference sequence). CDR3 in amino acids: CASSFGTGGMNTEAFF.

The chain links TRBV4-2 to TRBJ2-1; TCRdb proposes TRBD2, but this gene call is untestable without DNA. The germline CDR1 and CDR2 sequences are LGHNA and YNFKEQ. The CDR3 runs to 17 residues. The CDR3: CASSQDASAGGYNEQFF.

The V and J genes are TRBV7-2 and TRBJ1-1. CDR1 is SGHTA, CDR2 FQGNSA, per germline. The CDR3 covers 14 residues. CDR3 region: CASSLARTYTEAFF.

This rearrangement joins TRBV10-3 to TRBJ2-2. CDR1 is ENHRY and CDR2 is SYGVKD in the germline V gene. The length of the CDR3 is 16 residues. The CDR3 reads CAISGLSTFDTGELFF.

The chain uses TRBV18 and TRBJ1-1; TCRdb's D call of TRBD1 is untestable without DNA. Germline CDR1 reads KGHSH; CDR2 reads LQKENI. This CDR3 is 15 amino acids long. The CDR3 loop is CASYTDRGISTEAFF.

J is TRBJ1-5 and V is TRBV19. The V gene's germline CDR1 is LNHDA and CDR2 SQIVND (reference sequence). CDR3 length equals 13 residues. CDR3: CASSILGNQPQHF.